This T cell receptor beta chain appears in the sequencing data of a study of blood T cell repertoires in COVID-19. Study at large: The samples span acute and convalescent COVID-19 from the United States, Italy and Spain. T cells, B-cell-depleted T cells, or PBMCs provided the cDNA or gDNA that served as material.

Per the authors' pipeline: Amplification of reference gene primers was used by the study to estimate nucleated cell counts. The assay was immunoSEQ multiplex PCR, and TCRdb's table has in-frame clones only and misses some. V, J and clone size are taken as reported in that table, and D and trimming were inferred from the DNA itself. The profile shows 130,000 or so clones, around 83% of them singletons. The junction had 1 base not matched to a gene; V was cut back by 4 bases and J by 4 bases. CDR3 length equals 14 residues. The germline V gene encodes CDR1 SNHLY and CDR2 FYNNEI. This clone was seen just once.

Specimen: peripheral blood. This TCR derives from a human donor in a cohort sampled during active COVID-19. The V call is TRBV2, the J call TRBJ2-1; 10 bases agree with TRBD2. CDR3 bases: TGTGCCAGCAGTGGGACTAGCGGTTACAATGAGCAGTTCTTC. It encodes CASSGTSGYNEQFF.